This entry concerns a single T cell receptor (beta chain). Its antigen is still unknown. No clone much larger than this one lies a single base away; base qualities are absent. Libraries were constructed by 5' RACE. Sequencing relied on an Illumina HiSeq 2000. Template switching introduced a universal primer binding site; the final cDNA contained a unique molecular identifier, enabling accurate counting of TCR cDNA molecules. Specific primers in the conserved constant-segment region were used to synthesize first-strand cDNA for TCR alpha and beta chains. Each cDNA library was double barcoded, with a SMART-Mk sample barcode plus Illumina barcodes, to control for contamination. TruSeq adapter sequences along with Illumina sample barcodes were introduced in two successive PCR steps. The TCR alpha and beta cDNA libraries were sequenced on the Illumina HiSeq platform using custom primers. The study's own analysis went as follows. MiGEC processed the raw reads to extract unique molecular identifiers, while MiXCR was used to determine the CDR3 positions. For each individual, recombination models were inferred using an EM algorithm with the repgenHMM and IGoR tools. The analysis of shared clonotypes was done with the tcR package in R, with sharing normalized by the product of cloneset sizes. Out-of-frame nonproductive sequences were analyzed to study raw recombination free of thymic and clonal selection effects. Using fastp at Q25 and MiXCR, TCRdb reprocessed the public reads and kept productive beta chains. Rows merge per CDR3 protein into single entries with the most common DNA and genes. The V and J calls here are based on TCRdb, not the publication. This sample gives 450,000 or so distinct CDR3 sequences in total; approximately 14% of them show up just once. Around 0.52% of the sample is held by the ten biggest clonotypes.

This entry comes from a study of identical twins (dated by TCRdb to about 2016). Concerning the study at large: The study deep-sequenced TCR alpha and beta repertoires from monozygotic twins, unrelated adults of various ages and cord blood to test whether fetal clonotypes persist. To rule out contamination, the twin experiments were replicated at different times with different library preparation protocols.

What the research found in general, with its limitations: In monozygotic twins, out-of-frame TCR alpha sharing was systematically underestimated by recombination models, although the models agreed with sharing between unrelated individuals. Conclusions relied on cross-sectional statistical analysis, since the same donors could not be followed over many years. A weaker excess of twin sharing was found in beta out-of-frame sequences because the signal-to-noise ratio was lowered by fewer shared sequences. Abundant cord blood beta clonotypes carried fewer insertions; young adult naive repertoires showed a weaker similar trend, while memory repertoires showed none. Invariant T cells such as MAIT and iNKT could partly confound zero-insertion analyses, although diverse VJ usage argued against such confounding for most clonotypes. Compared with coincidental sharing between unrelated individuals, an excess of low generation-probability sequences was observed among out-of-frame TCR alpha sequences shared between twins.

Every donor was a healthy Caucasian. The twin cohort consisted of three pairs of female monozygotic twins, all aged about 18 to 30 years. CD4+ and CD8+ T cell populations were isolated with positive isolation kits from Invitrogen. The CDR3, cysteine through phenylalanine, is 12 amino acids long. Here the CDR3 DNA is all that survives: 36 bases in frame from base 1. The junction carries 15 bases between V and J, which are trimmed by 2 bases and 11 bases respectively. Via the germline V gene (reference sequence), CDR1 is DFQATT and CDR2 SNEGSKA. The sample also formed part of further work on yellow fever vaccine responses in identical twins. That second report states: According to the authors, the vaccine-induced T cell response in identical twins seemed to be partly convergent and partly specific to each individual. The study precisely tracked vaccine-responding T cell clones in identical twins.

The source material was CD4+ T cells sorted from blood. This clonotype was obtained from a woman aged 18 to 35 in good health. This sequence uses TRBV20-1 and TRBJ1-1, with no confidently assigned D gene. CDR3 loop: CSARQTGMWAFF. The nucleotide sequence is TGCAGTGCTAGACAGACGGGGATGTGGGCTTTCTTT.